This TCR beta chain emerged from a study of cytomegalovirus exposure and HLA in healthy donors. V dropped 4 bases and J dropped 5 bases, with 20 bases sitting between them. CDR3 length: 16 residues. Germline lookup yields CDR1 MDHEN and CDR2 SYDVKM. The PCR was carried out with 60 Vbeta primers and 13 Jbeta primers. The table came from immunoSEQ multiplex PCR; TCRdb's copy has only in-frame clones and leaves some out. Of over 100,000 clones in the sample, 55% to 80% were seen once. This sequence joins TRBV28 and TRBJ2-5; weak D call: TRBD1 (6 bases). Sequencing input: PBMCs. The sequence was obtained from a woman between 40 and 50 years old in good health and CMV-seronegative. The CDR3 region is CASSSPRFRGGETQYF. For the CDR3, the DNA is TGTGCCAGCAGTTCCCCCCGCTTCAGGGGTGGCGAGACCCAGTACTTC.